This is a list of T cell receptor beta chains from one sample in a study of T cell responses to AZD1222 COVID-19 vaccine. Sequencing was performed with immunoSEQ multiplex PCR; in TCRdb, only in-frame clones are kept and a portion is missing. The sample includes some 83,000 clones, about 83% seen only once; the top ten take 7.5% to 9%. The sequences come from peripheral blood, collected on day 0 of AZD1222 vaccination. The receptors here all came from an adult in good health. CDR3s include the opening cysteine and the closing phenylalanine or tryptophan. A D gene is named only where the DNA matches it firmly. Clone size is not always given. Where it is, it says once, few, many or a class for expanded clones.

J,V,size,D,CDR3,DNA
TRBJ1-4,TRBV7-9,NA,TRBD1,CASSQGQGRGATNEKLFF,TGTGCCAGCAGCCAAGGACAGGGAAGAGGGGCAACTAATGAAAAACTGTTTTTT
TRBJ2-1,TRBV6-6,NA,NA,CASSPLDEQFF,TGTGCCAGCAGCCCCCTCGATGAGCAGTTCTTC
TRBJ2-3,TRBV5-1,NA,NA,CASSLAGGAGTDTQYF,TGCGCCAGCAGCTTGGCCGGCGGGGCGGGCACAGATACGCAGTATTTT
TRBJ1-4,TRBV2,NA,NA,CASSPGSTNEKLFF,TGTGCCAGCAGTCCCGGGTCCACAAATGAAAAACTGTTTTTT
TRBJ2-1,TRBV7-6,NA,TRBD1,CASSLFGTGLGNEQFF,TGTGCCAGCAGCTTATTCGGGACAGGGTTAGGCAATGAGCAGTTCTTC
TRBJ1-5,TRBV6-2/TRBV6-3,once,NA,CASSYMGNSNQPQHF,TGTGCCAGCAGTTACATGGGGAATAGCAATCAGCCCCAGCATTTT
TRBJ1-5,TRBV6-6,NA,NA,CAISLGGVQPQHF,TGTGCCATCTCCCTGGGGGGGGTTCAGCCCCAGCATTTT
TRBJ2-3,TRBV27,NA,NA,CASSFRGGPTDTQYF,TGTGCCAGCAGTTTTAGGGGGGGCCCCACAGATACGCAGTATTTT
TRBJ2-7,TRBV28,once,TRBD2,CASSSLKRDSGRAFGDQYF,TGTGCCAGCAGTTCACTTAAGAGGGATAGCGGGAGGGCCTTCGGAGACCAGTACTTC
TRBJ2-7,TRBV6-5,once,NA,CASSYMTPPDNHEQYF,TGTGCCAGCAGTTACATGACCCCGCCAGATAACCACGAGCAGTACTTC
TRBJ1-5,TRBV7-2,once,NA,CASSLKGGNQPQHF,TGTGCCAGCAGCTTGAAGGGGGGCAATCAGCCCCAGCATTTT
TRBJ2-1,TRBV11-3,NA,TRBD2,CASSLAGSSGSNEQFF,TGTGCCAGCAGCTTAGCGGGAAGTAGCGGGAGCAATGAGCAGTTCTTC
TRBJ2-7,TRBV28,NA,TRBD2,CASAGAGAQYEQYF,TGTGCCAGCGCGGGAGCGGGAGCTCAATACGAGCAGTACTTC
TRBJ1-3,TRBV5-4,NA,TRBD1,CASTTGQGPGNTIYF,TGTGCCAGCACAACCGGACAGGGGCCTGGAAACACCATATATTTT
TRBJ1-1,TRBV6-6,NA,NA,CASSLRTEAFF,TGTGCCAGCAGCCTCCGGACTGAAGCTTTCTTT
TRBJ1-6,TRBV30,NA,TRBD1,CACSAGRGNSPLHF,TGTGCCTGCTCAGCGGGCAGGGGGAATTCACCCCTCCACTTT
TRBJ2-3,TRBV19,NA,TRBD2,CASSIDGGGTDTQYF,TGTGCCAGTAGTATAGACGGGGGGGGCACAGATACGCAGTATTTT
TRBJ2-7,TRBV7-6,NA,NA,CASSLTTWGEQYF,TGTGCCAGCAGCCTGACCACGTGGGGCGAGCAGTACTTC
TRBJ2-6,TRBV19,NA,NA,CASSMPGDSSGANVLTF,TGTGCCAGTAGTATGCCAGGGGATAGCTCTGGGGCCAACGTCCTGACTTTC
TRBJ2-1,TRBV5-1,NA,NA,CASSPQALSSYNEQFF,TGCGCCAGCAGCCCCCAGGCGCTTAGCTCCTACAATGAGCAGTTCTTC
TRBJ2-3,TRBV28,once,TRBD2,CASYSRTSIDTQYF,TGTGCCAGCTATTCCAGGACTAGCATAGATACGCAGTATTTT
TRBJ2-2,TRBV6-2/TRBV6-3,NA,TRBD2,CASSSTSGRRGTGELFF,TGTGCCAGCAGTAGTACTAGCGGGAGGAGGGGCACCGGGGAGCTGTTTTTT
TRBJ2-1,TRBV5-6,NA,NA,CASSLAGSGGPYNEQFF,TGTGCCAGCAGCTTGGCTGGAAGCGGAGGGCCCTACAATGAGCAGTTCTTC
TRBJ2-2,TRBV3-1/TRBV3-2,once,NA,CASSQEGQFGELFF,TGTGCCAGCAGCCAAGAGGGCCAATTCGGGGAGCTGTTTTTT
TRBJ1-4,TRBV7-9,NA,NA,CASQGAGTGEKLFF,TGTGCCAGCCAAGGGGCAGGGACCGGAGAAAAACTGTTTTTT
TRBJ1-1,TRBV11-2,NA,NA,CASSPATEAFF,TGTGCCAGCAGCCCCGCCACTGAAGCTTTCTTT
TRBJ1-2,TRBV5-4,NA,NA,CASSIDPGSQDGYTF,TGTGCCAGCAGCATAGACCCGGGTTCTCAGGACGGCTACACCTTC
TRBJ2-2,TRBV19,NA,TRBD1,CASSLSTGVANTGELFF,TGTGCCAGTAGTTTGTCTACAGGGGTTGCGAACACCGGGGAGCTGTTTTTT
TRBJ2-5,TRBV2,NA,TRBD1,CASSSQGRETQYF,TGTGCCAGCAGTTCACAGGGGCGGGAGACCCAGTACTTC
TRBJ1-1,TRBV6-2/TRBV6-3,NA,NA,CASSGSNTEAFF,TGTGCCAGCAGTGGCAGCAACACTGAAGCTTTCTTT
TRBJ1-5,TRBV5-8,NA,NA,CASSTGRNNQPQHF,TGTGCCAGCAGCACTGGACGGAACAATCAGCCCCAGCATTTT
TRBJ1-5,TRBV5-5,NA,NA,CASSKQLFNQPQHF,TGTGCCAGCAGTAAACAGCTTTTCAATCAGCCCCAGCATTTT
TRBJ1-5,TRBV28,NA,TRBD1,CASSFETGTGPPSNQPQHF,TGTGCCAGCAGTTTTGAGACCGGGACAGGGCCTCCGAGCAATCAGCCCCAGCATTTT
TRBJ1-2,TRBV4-1,NA,NA,CASSQIPANYGYTF,TGCGCCAGCAGCCAAATTCCAGCTAACTATGGCTACACCTTC
TRBJ1-2,TRBV6-5,few,TRBD1,CASSYSPGQLIYGYTF,TGTGCCAGCAGTTATTCCCCGGGACAGTTGATCTATGGCTACACCTTC
TRBJ2-5,TRBV11-3,NA,TRBD2,CASSRGLAGGQETQYF,TGTGCCAGCAGCCGCGGACTAGCGGGGGGGCAAGAGACCCAGTACTTC
TRBJ2-1,TRBV30,NA,NA,CAWSGREVTMRDEQFF,TGTGCCTGGAGTGGGAGGGAGGTGACCATGCGCGATGAGCAGTTCTTC
TRBJ1-6,TRBV2,NA,NA,CASSGGGTNSPLHF,TGTGCCAGCAGTGGGGGGGGAACTAATTCACCCCTCCACTTT
TRBJ2-5,TRBV6-5,once,NA,CASSGGRQETQYF,TGTGCCAGCTCGGGGGGCCGGCAAGAGACCCAGTACTTC
TRBJ1-6,TRBV28,NA,NA,CASSLAAGVDSPLHF,TGTGCCAGCAGTTTAGCGGCAGGGGTGGACTCACCCCTCCACTTT
TRBJ1-1,TRBV4-1,few,NA,CASSQESRGNTEAFF,TGCGCCAGCAGCCAAGAAAGCAGGGGGAACACTGAAGCTTTCTTT
TRBJ2-5,TRBV28,once,NA,CASRPPGRQETQYF,TGTGCCAGCAGACCCCCCGGCAGGCAAGAGACCCAGTACTTC
TRBJ1-5,TRBV21-1,NA,NA,CASSKEENGRSNQPQHF,TGTGCCAGCAGCAAAGAGGAGAATGGGCGCTCGAATCAGCCCCAGCATTTT
TRBJ2-7,TRBV15,few,TRBD1,CATSRGQGAREQYF,TGTGCCACCAGCAGGGGACAGGGGGCAAGAGAGCAGTACTTC
TRBJ2-6,TRBV10-3,NA,NA,CAISESDSGANVLTF,TGTGCCATCAGTGAGTCGGACAGTGGGGCCAACGTCCTGACTTTC
TRBJ2-1,TRBV5-1,NA,NA,CASSLERISPNEQFF,TGCGCCAGCAGCCTAGAGCGGATTAGCCCCAATGAGCAGTTCTTC
TRBJ1-5,TRBV12-3/TRBV12-4,NA,TRBD1,CASGLQGKPQHF,TGTGCCAGCGGGCTACAGGGGAAGCCCCAGCATTTT
TRBJ1-1,TRBV28,NA,NA,CASSTVNTEAFF,TGTGCCAGCAGCACGGTGAACACTGAAGCTTTCTTT
TRBJ1-4,TRBV5-1,NA,NA,CASSSTPTDEKLFF,TGCGCCAGCAGTTCTACTCCGACAGATGAAAAACTGTTTTTT
TRBJ1-1,TRBV9,NA,NA,CASSPDPGTEAFF,TGTGCCAGCAGCCCCGACCCGGGTACTGAAGCTTTCTTT
TRBJ1-6,TRBV11-2,NA,NA,CASSPPGSYNSPLHF,TGTGCCAGCAGCCCCCCGGGCTCCTATAATTCACCCCTCCACTTT
TRBJ1-1,TRBV13,once,TRBD1,CASSLGLQGARVAFF,TGTGCCAGCAGCTTAGGGCTCCAGGGGGCCCGGGTGGCTTTCTTT
TRBJ1-6,TRBV5-1,NA,TRBD1,CASSPDSRTGQNSPLHF,TGCGCCAGCAGCCCCGATTCCCGGACAGGGCAAAATTCACCCCTCCACTTT
TRBJ1-1,TRBV2,few,NA,CASSEAPPEAFF,TGTGCCAGCAGTGAAGCCCCCCCTGAAGCTTTCTTT
TRBJ2-7,TRBV18,NA,TRBD2,CASSPPLTSPSSYEQYF,TGTGCCAGCTCACCACCGTTGACTAGCCCTAGCTCCTACGAGCAGTACTTC
TRBJ1-1,TRBV5-1,NA,NA,CASGSGGFTEAFF,TGCGCCAGCGGGTCCGGGGGCTTCACTGAAGCTTTCTTT